Following are 17 T cell receptor beta chains from one sample sequenced in a study of cytomegalovirus exposure and HLA in healthy donors. Primers for the PCR totalled 60 Vbeta and 13 Jbeta. Clones were sequenced by immunoSEQ multiplex PCR, and TCRdb holds only the in-frame ones, with some missing. The table has fewer than 250,000 clones, 87% seen once. The specimen sequenced was PBMCs. These receptors were obtained from a man in his thirties or forties in good health and CMV-seronegative.

This chain links TRBV9 with TRBJ1-2, with D unclear. This CDR3 has 15 amino acids. Germline loops: CDR1 SGDLS, CDR2 YYNGEE. The germline V and J ends were trimmed by 3 bases and 6 bases, with 18 bases remaining between them. The CDR3 region has the DNA TGTGCCAGCAGCGACCTCCAACTTAGCGTTCATGGCTACACCTTC. Its protein product is CASSDLQLSVHGYTF.

The chain has TRBV4-2 and TRBJ2-7, with 11 bases identical to TRBD1. The CDR3 length is 15 residues. Germline CDR1 and CDR2: LGHNA and YNFKEQ. The ends lost 4 bases at V and 4 bases at J; junction bases unmatched: 6. CDR3 in amino acids: CASSRGTGGGYEQYF. The DNA for the CDR3 is TGTGCCAGCAGCCGCGGGACAGGGGGTGGATACGAGCAGTACTTC.

V gene TRBV5-6 combines with J gene TRBJ1-1; the match to TRBD1 covers 8 bases. Germline-derived CDR1 and CDR2 are SGHDT and YYEEEE. This CDR3 is 14 amino acids long. The V segment lost 5 bases and the J segment 3 bases; nucleotides outside the gene matches: 6. The CDR3 bases are TGTGCCAGCAGTTACGGACAGGGATACACTGAAGCTTTCTTT. It is translated as CASSYGQGYTEAFF.

The gene calls are TRBV7-8 and TRBJ1-1; the D gene is possibly TRBD1 (6 bases). This CDR3 comprises 16 residues. From germline, CDR1 is SGHVS and CDR2 FQNEAQ. The V end was cut by 5 bases, the J end by 0 bases, with 16 bases between. The CDR3 is CASSLNTGPVNTEAFF. The CDR3 DNA reads TGTGCCAGCAGCCTAAACACAGGGCCGGTGAACACTGAAGCTTTCTTT.

The chain couples TRBV19 to TRBJ1-5; TRBD1 is a possible D gene (6 bases). Germline assignment: CDR1 LNHDA and CDR2 SQIVND (reference sequence). CDR3 size: 20 residues. Trimming left V 5 bases short and J 6 bases short, with 32 bases between. In DNA form, the CDR3 reads TGTGCCAGTAGTCACACCACCCAGAATTGGAACAGGGTTATAAGTCAGCCCCAGCATTTT. It encodes CASSHTTQNWNRVISQPQHF.

The gene calls are TRBV27 and TRBJ2-1, with 9 nucleotides matching TRBD2. The CDR3 is 17 amino acids. CDR1 is MNHEY, CDR2 SMNVEV, per germline (reference sequence). The trim removed 3 bases at V and 9 bases at J, leaving 15 bases unmatched. CDR3 loop: CASSFPWGSGGMGEQFF. The CDR3 bases are TGTGCCAGCAGTTTCCCCTGGGGGAGCGGGGGGATGGGTGAGCAGTTCTTC.

The chain links TRBV7-2 to TRBJ1-2, with D perhaps TRBD1 (5 bases). Germline assignment: CDR1 SGHTA and CDR2 FQGNSA. This CDR3 has 14 residues. Trimming left V 5 bases short and J 4 bases short, with 14 bases between. The CDR3 spells CASSRRGEGYGYTF. The DNA of the CDR3 is TGTGCCAGCAGCCGACGGGGGGAGGGCTATGGCTACACCTTC.

This sequence joins TRBV19 and TRBJ1-4; D gene ambiguous. This CDR3 has 14 residues. Germline V gene data show CDR1 as LNHDA and CDR2 as SQIVND (reference sequence). The germline V and J ends were trimmed by 7 bases and 5 bases, with 14 bases remaining between them. CDR3 residues: CASIPPGGNEKLFF. In nucleotides, the CDR3 is TGTGCCAGTATCCCCCCAGGTGGAAATGAAAAACTGTTTTTT.

About this clone: One end of the junction does not line up with germline, which may come from a read error. The chain carries TRBV7-9 and TRBJ1-1; no definite D call. This CDR3 spans 11 amino acids. CDR1 is SEHNR, CDR2 FQNEAQ, per germline (reference sequence). The CDR3 coding sequence is TGTTCCAGCAGCTCATACACTGAAGCTTTCTTT. Translating gives CSSSSYTEAFF.

The V and J genes are TRBV27 and TRBJ1-1, with a tentative D call TRBD1 (5 bases). The CDR3 has 12 residues. Trimming cost V 8 bases and J 7 bases, with 14 bases left between them. CDR1 is MNHEY and CDR2 is SMNVEV in the germline V gene (reference sequence). CDR3 sequence (DNA): TGTGCCAGCCGTAGCGGGGCCCGTGAAGCTTTCTTT. Protein product: CASRSGAREAFF.

Here the CDR3 DNA reads TGTGCCAGCAGCACCCTAGCGGGAGTAAATACGCAGTATTTT. Translated, it gives CASSTLAGVNTQYF. This chain uses TRBV28 with TRBJ2-3; 10 nucleotides align to TRBD2. The junction had 7 bases not matched to a gene; V was cut back by 6 bases and J by 7 bases. The germline V gene has CDR1 MDHEN and CDR2 SYDVKM. This CDR3 has 14 amino acids.

This chain joins TRBV2 and TRBJ1-2; no reliable D call. This CDR3 has 10 residues. CDR1 SNHLY and CDR2 FYNNEI come from the germline V gene. Deletions cut 8 bases from V and 5 bases from J, with 6 bases between. The CDR3 coding sequence is TGTGCCAGCTATCTTTATGGCTACACCTTC. Amino acid sequence: CASYLYGYTF.

The chain employs TRBV7-2 and TRBJ2-2; 7 positions match TRBD1. Germline V gene data show CDR1 as SGHTA and CDR2 as FQGNSA. The J segment lost 0 bases and the V segment lost 5 bases, leaving 15 bases of the junction unmatched. The CDR3 sequence is 19 residues long. CDR3: CASSPVDRTYFANTGELFF. CDR3 in DNA: TGTGCCAGCAGCCCAGTGGACAGGACATATTTCGCGAACACCGGGGAGCTGTTTTTT.

The gene calls are TRBV2 and TRBJ1-5; D is unresolved. The CDR3 sequence is 15 residues long. Germline CDR1 SNHLY, CDR2 FYNNEI. V was pared by 8 bases and J by 6 bases, with 20 bases between. For the CDR3, the DNA is TGTGCCAGCGCCTTGTTTGGGCAGACCGCTCAGCCCCAGCATTTT. This sequence encodes CASALFGQTAQPQHF. The full variable domain, rest sourced from reference TRBV2 and TRBJ1-5, is EPEVTQTPSHQVTQMGQEVILRCVPISNHLYFYWYRQILGQKVEFLVSFYNNEISEKSEIFDDQFSVERPDGSNFTLKIRSTKLEDSAMYFCASALFGQTAQPQHFGDGTRLSIL.

The V call is TRBV15, the J call TRBJ1-5; D is undetermined. V was shortened by 4 bases and J by 3 bases, with 10 bases between the two germline ends. This CDR3 is 14 amino acids long. The germline CDR1 and CDR2 sequences are LNHNV and YYDKDF (reference sequence). The CDR3: CATSINTINQPQHF. In DNA form, the CDR3 reads TGTGCCACCAGCATCAATACTATCAATCAGCCCCAGCATTTT.

The chain combines TRBV5-1 with TRBJ2-7; 9 bases line up with TRBD2. V trimming: 0 bases; J trimming: 2 bases; junction bases outside the gene matches: 6. Germline CDR1 is SGHRS and CDR2 is YFSETQ. CDR3 length: 16 residues. Here the CDR3 reads CASSLDMGLAAYEQYF. CDR3 DNA sequence: TGCGCCAGCAGCTTGGATATGGGACTAGCTGCCTACGAGCAGTACTTC.

This chain joins TRBV30 and TRBJ1-3; no clear D. V was cut by 0 bases and J by 7 bases, with 13 bases left in between. CDR3 size: 14 residues. Looked up from germline, CDR1 is GTSNPN and CDR2 is SVGIG (reference sequence). Written as DNA, the CDR3 is TGTGCCTGGAGTGTACGTCCCGGGATGAACACCATATATTTT. It encodes CAWSVRPGMNTIYF.